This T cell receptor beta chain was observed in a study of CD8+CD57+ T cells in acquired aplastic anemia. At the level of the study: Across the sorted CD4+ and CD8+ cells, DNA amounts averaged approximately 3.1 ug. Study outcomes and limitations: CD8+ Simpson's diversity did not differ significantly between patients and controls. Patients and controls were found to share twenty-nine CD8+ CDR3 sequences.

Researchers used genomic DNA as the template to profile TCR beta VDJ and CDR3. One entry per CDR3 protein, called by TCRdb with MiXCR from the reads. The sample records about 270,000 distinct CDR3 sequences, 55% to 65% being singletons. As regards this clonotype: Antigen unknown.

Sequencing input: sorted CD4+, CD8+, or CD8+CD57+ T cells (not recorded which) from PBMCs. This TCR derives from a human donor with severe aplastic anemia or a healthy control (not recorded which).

The CDR3 region is CSAKGTGSQETQYF. The DNA for the CDR3 is TGCAGTGCTAAAGGGACAGGGTCCCAAGAGACCCAGTACTTC. The J gene is TRBJ2-5, the V gene TRBV20-1; 9 bases are a match to TRBD1. Germline-derived CDR1 and CDR2 are DFQATT and SNEGSKA (reference sequence). This CDR3 comprises 14 residues. V was clipped by 4 bases and J by 1 base; unmatched bases: 4.